The source of this T cell receptor (beta chain) is a study of tumor and adjacent non-tumor tissue in lung cancer. CDR1 MNHNY and CDR2 SVGAGI come from the germline V gene (reference sequence). This CDR3 is 14 amino acids long. The template was RNA from unsorted bulk tissue. Distant lung tissue was collected more than 3 cm away from the tumor edge. In regard to this clonotype: A junction end diverges from the germline sequence, so it may reflect a read error.

A modified ARM-PCR protocol with three rounds of nested PCR amplified TCRbeta. TCRdb redid the calling of the multiplex PCR reads with MiXCR, one entry per CDR3 protein. The data hold fewer than 100,000 distinct CDR3 sequences, with more than 80% observed a single time. The material sequenced was distant non-tumor lung tissue. The TCR sequence derives from a man aged 60 to 75 with non-small cell lung cancer. The chain is built from TRBV6-6 and TRBJ1-5; D not certain. CDR3 nucleotides: TGTGCTAGCAGGTCTGCGGGAATGGGTCTGCCCCAGCATTTT. Translating it yields CASRSAGMGLPQHF.